Presented here are 18 T cell receptor beta chains from one specimen sequenced in a study of T cells in Graves' hyperthyroidism and ophthalmopathy. RNA transcripts yielded amplified TCR beta CDR3 regions. TCR CDR3 underwent first-round RT-PCR with the HTBI primer set. TCRdb reprocessed the multiplex PCR reads via MiXCR and lists one record per CDR3 protein. Found here are nearly 600,000 distinct CDR3 sequences, approximately 15% of them singletons; the top ten hold more than 4.5%. Material: blood. The origin of the receptors is a woman in her 30s with Graves' hyperthyroidism that later progressed to Graves' ophthalmopathy.

The chain couples TRBV6-1 to TRBJ1-5; D is unresolved. CDR1 is MNHNS, CDR2 SASEGT, per germline. The length of the CDR3 is 14 residues. V gave up 8 bases and J gave up 4 bases, with 15 bases separating them. In DNA form, the CDR3 reads TGTGCCAGCGGGCGCGAGGGAGCGAATCAGCCCCAGCATTTT. Protein product: CASGREGANQPQHF.

This clonotype was detected many times. This chain connects TRBV27 to TRBJ2-5; no reliable D call. Germline-derived CDR1 and CDR2 are MNHEY and SMNVEV (reference sequence). The CDR3 totals 14 residues. Between the trimmed V and J ends, which lost 3 bases and 2 bases, there was a span of 10 bases. CDR3: CASSLGSQQETQYF. The CDR3 nucleotides are TGTGCCAGCAGTTTGGGATCCCAGCAAGAGACCCAGTACTTC.

V and J are TRBV6-1 and TRBJ2-2; 7 bases are shared with TRBD2. The CDR3 extends over 14 amino acids. The germline CDR1 and CDR2 sequences are MNHNS and SASEGT. Trimming cost V 6 bases and J 5 bases; bases outside gene matches: 6. The CDR3 DNA reads as TGTGCCAGCAGGAAAAGCGGGGAAACCGGGGAGCTGTTTTTT. It codes for CASRKSGETGELFF.

A note on this clonotype: This may be a read error, as it is one base from a much larger clone. The rearrangement joins TRBV20-1 to TRBJ2-5, with a possible D match to TRBD2 (5 bases). The tail of the sequence fits TRBJ2-1 better, so the J call may be wrong. This CDR3 contains 12 residues. Germline CDR1 DFQATT, CDR2 SNEGSKA (reference sequence). CDR3 nucleotide sequence: TGCAGTCCCTGGGTGGTCGGGGAGACCCAGTTCTTC. It yields the protein CSPWVVGETQFF.

The sample holds many counts of this clonotype. The chain combines TRBV13 with TRBJ1-1; D is undetermined. V lost 0 bases, J lost 5 bases, and 7 bases lay in between. This CDR3 contains 13 residues. The V gene's germline CDR1 is PRHDT and CDR2 FYEKMQ (reference sequence). In nucleotides, the CDR3 is TGTGCCAGCAGCTTAGGGAGGTGGACTGAAGCTTTCTTT. Its protein product is CASSLGRWTEAFF.

This clonotype was counted many times. The V call is TRBV7-9, the J call TRBJ2-3; D gene unclear. The V end was cut by 5 bases, the J end by 1 base, with 16 bases between. Germline V lookup: CDR1 SEHNR, CDR2 FQNEAQ (reference sequence). This CDR3 spans 16 amino acids. The CDR3 loop is CASSPGYYGGTDTQYF. For the CDR3, the DNA is TGTGCCAGCAGCCCTGGGTACTATGGGGGCACAGATACGCAGTATTTT.

At least ten counts were recorded for this clonotype. This rearrangement joins TRBV3-1 to TRBJ2-1; unclear D gene. The V end was cut by 7 bases, the J end by 6 bases, with 13 bases between. The length of the CDR3 is 13 residues. Germline loops: CDR1 LGHDT, CDR2 YNNKEL (reference sequence). As DNA, the CDR3 is TGTGCCAGCACCAGACCTGGCGGCAATGAGCAGTTCTTC. Translation gives CASTRPGGNEQFF.

This clonotype was observed at least ten times. The chain is built from TRBV6-1 and TRBJ2-1, with D hard to call. The CDR3 runs 16 residues. The germline V gene has CDR1 MNHNS and CDR2 SASEGT. The V end was cut by 6 bases, the J end by 0 bases, with 15 bases between. This CDR3 reads CASSYRFSLSYNEQFF. The DNA for the CDR3 is TGTGCCAGCAGCTACCGGTTCAGCCTCTCCTACAATGAGCAGTTCTTC.

This clonotype was picked up a small number of times. The chain links TRBV5-1 to TRBJ1-4; possibly TRBD1 for D (5 bases). CDR1 is SGHRS, CDR2 YFSETQ, per germline. V lost 4 bases and J 3 bases, leaving 10 bases between the germline ends. This CDR3 region has 14 residues. CDR3 sequence reads: CASSAGGANEKLFF. CDR3 coding DNA: TGCGCCAGCAGCGCGGGGGGAGCTAATGAAAAACTGTTTTTT.

This clonotype occurred many times. An end of the junction differs from the germline gene, which may be a read error. The chain joins TRBV12-3 or TRBV12-4 to TRBJ2-1; no reliable D call. The CDR3 has 13 amino acids. CDR3 coding DNA: TGTGCCAGCAGTTTATCCTCCCACAATGAGCAGTTCTTC. This encodes CASSLSSHNEQFF.

V gene TRBV19 combines with J gene TRBJ1-5; tentatively, D is TRBD1 (5 bases). V was trimmed by 5 bases and J by 0 bases, leaving 11 bases between them. The germline CDR1 and CDR2 sequences are LNHDA and SQIVND (reference sequence). CDR3 size: 15 residues. CDR3 nucleotide sequence: TGTGCCAGTAGTGCGGGACGGGATAGCAATCAGCCCCAGCATTTT. This translates into CASSAGRDSNQPQHF.

In this sample, this clonotype turned up many times. The chain links TRBV7-3 to TRBJ2-1; no firm D call. The CDR3 consists of 15 residues. The V end lost 4 bases, the J end lost 0 bases, and 10 bases lay between the germline ends. In germline, CDR1 is SGHTA, CDR2 FQGTGA. CDR3 sequence (DNA): TGTGCCAGCAGCTCCATAGTGAGCTCCTACAATGAGCAGTTCTTC. It yields the protein CASSSIVSSYNEQFF.

For the CDR3, the DNA is TGTGCCAGCAGCGTAGAATTGGGGACTAGCGGGAGGGCCTTAAACTCCTACAATGAGCAGTTCTTC. It encodes CASSVELGTSGRALNSYNEQFF. The chain couples TRBV9 to TRBJ2-1; 16 bases are a match to TRBD2. V gave up 0 bases and J gave up 0 bases; unmatched junction bases: 12. The CDR3 consists of 22 residues. The germline V gene encodes CDR1 SGDLS and CDR2 YYNGEE.

This clonotype appeared many times. This chain joins TRBV7-2 and TRBJ2-1, with D maybe TRBD2 (6 bases). CDR1 SGHTA and CDR2 FQGNSA come from the germline V gene. V gave up 5 bases and J gave up 0 bases, with 20 bases separating them. CDR3 length equals 18 residues. The CDR3 protein is CASSRNLIAESSYNEQFF. In nucleotides, the CDR3 is TGTGCCAGCAGCCGTAACCTAATAGCGGAGAGCTCCTACAATGAGCAGTTCTTC. The variable domain in full, completed from reference TRBV7-2 and TRBJ2-1, reads GAGVSQSPSNKVTEKGKDVELRCDPISGHTALYWYRQSLGQGLEFLIYFQGNSAPDKSGLPSDRFSAERTGGSVSTLTIQRTQQEDSAVYLCASSRNLIAESSYNEQFFGPGTRLTVL.

The V gene is TRBV20-1, the J gene TRBJ1-5; tentatively, D is TRBD1 (5 bases). Germline V gene lookup returns CDR1 DFQATT and CDR2 SNEGSKA (reference sequence). The V and J ends lost 2 bases and 5 bases respectively, with 19 bases between them. CDR3 length equals 16 residues. The CDR3 spells CSARRSGGARDQPQHF. CDR3 nucleotide sequence: TGCAGTGCTAGACGTTCCGGAGGGGCTAGAGATCAGCCCCAGCATTTT.

The chain carries TRBV24-1 and TRBJ2-2, with 9 bases lining up with TRBD1. The CDR3 consists of 16 residues. Germline V CDR1 and CDR2: KGHDR, SFDVKD. Trimming cost V 5 bases and J 3 bases; bases outside gene matches: 6. The DNA for the CDR3 is TGTGCCACCAGTGGTTCGGGACAGGGCTACACCGGGGAGCTGTTTTTT. Encoded protein: CATSGSGQGYTGELFF.

V gene TRBV11-2 combines with J gene TRBJ1-1, with 8 bases lining up with TRBD1. Germline loops: CDR1 SGHAT, CDR2 FQNNGV. Trimming cost V 5 bases and J 6 bases; bases outside gene matches: 17. The CDR3 loop spans 17 amino acids. The DNA of the CDR3 is TGTGCCAGCAGCCTGACCGGGACAGGAAAGGGTCGCGCTGAAGCTTTCTTT. This sequence encodes CASSLTGTGKGRAEAFF.

This clonotype was seen many times. This chain links TRBV10-2 with TRBJ1-2; no firm D call. The V and J ends lost 6 bases and 5 bases respectively, with 16 bases between them. Germline V gene lookup returns CDR1 WSHSY and CDR2 SAAADI. The CDR3 covers 14 residues. CDR3 in amino acids: CASSPRTASYGYTF. As DNA, the CDR3 is TGCGCCAGCAGCCCCCGGACTGCATCATATGGCTACACCTTC.